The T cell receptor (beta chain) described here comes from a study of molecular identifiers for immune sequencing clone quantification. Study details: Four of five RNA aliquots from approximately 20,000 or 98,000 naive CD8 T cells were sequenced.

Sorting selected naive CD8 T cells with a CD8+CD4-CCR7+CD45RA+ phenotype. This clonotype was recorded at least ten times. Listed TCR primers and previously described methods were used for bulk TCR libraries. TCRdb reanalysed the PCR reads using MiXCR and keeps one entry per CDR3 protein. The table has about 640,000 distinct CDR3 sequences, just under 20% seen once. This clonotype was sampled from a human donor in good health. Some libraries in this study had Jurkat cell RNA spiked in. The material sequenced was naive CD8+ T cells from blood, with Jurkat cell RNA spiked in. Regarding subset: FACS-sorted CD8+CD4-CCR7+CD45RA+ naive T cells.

The CDR3 region is CSAPDGLAGSDTQYF. CDR3 DNA sequence: TGCAGTGCTCCCGATGGACTAGCGGGATCGGATACGCAGTATTTT. V and J are TRBV20-1 and TRBJ2-3, with 12 bases fitting TRBD2. The CDR3 has 15 residues. Germline CDR1 reads DFQATT; CDR2 reads SNEGSKA (reference sequence). V gave up 5 bases and J gave up 6 bases; unmatched junction bases: 9.